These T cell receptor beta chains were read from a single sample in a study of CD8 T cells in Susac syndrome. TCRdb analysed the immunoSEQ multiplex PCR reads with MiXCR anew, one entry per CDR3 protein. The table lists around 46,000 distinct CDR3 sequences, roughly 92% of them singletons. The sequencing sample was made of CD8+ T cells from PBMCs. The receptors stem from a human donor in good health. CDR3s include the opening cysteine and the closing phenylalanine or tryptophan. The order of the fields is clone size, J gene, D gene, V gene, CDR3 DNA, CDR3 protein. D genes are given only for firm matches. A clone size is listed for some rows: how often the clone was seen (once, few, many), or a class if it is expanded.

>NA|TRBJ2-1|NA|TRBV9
TGTGCCAGCAGCGATGGGGATAGCAGTATATACAATGAGCAGTTCTTC
CASSDGDSSIYNEQFF
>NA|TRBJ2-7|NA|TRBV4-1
TGCGCCAGCAGCCAAGGCAGTGGTCAGTACTCCTACGAGCAGTACTTC
CASSQGSGQYSYEQYF
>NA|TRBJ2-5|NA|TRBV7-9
TGTGCCAGCAGCTTGTCACAGGGTGGAGAGACCCAGTACTTC
CASSLSQGGETQYF
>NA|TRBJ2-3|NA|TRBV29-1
TGCAGCGTTGAAGAGACCAGCCCCGAGTTACGAGATACGCAGTATTTT
CSVEETSPELRDTQYF
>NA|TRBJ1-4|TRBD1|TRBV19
TGTGCCAGTAGTAAGGGACAGCTCGCAACTAATGAAAAACTGTTTTTT
CASSKGQLATNEKLFF
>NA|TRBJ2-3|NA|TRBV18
TGTGCCAGCTCACCACCCCTGAACTTAGATACGCAGTATTTT
CASSPPLNLDTQYF
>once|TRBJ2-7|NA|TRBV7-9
TGTGCCAGCAGCTTAGACGGGTTTTCCTACGAGCAGTACTTC
CASSLDGFSYEQYF
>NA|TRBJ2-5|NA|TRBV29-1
TGCAGCGTTTTAGACCCTCGGGCCCAAGAGACCCAGTACTTC
CSVLDPRAQETQYF
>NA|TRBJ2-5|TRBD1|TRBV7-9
TGTGCCAGCAGCCTCCTGTCCGGGACAGCTCAAGAGACCCAGTACTTC
CASSLLSGTAQETQYF
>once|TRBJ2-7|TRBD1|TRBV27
TGTGCCAGCAGCCCTTTGGGACAGGGGTTGTACGAGCAGTACTTC
CASSPLGQGLYEQYF
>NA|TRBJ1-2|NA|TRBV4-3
TGCGCCAGCAGCCAAGAAGCCAGGGCCACGGGGTATGGCTACACCTTC
CASSQEARATGYGYTF
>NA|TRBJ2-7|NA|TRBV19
TGTGCCAGTACCGAAGCGGGTTCTAGCTCCTACGAGCAGTACTTC
CASTEAGSSSYEQYF
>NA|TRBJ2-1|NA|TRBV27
TGTGCCAGCAGTTTGGGACTCCACAATGAGCAGTTCTTC
CASSLGLHNEQFF
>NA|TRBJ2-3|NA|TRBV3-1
TGTGCCAGCAGCCAAGATAGGACAGCCAACAGGAATACGCAGTATTTT
CASSQDRTANRNTQYF
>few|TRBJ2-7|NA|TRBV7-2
TGTGCCAGCAGCTTAGCGGAGGCAGGGAGTTCCTACGAGCAGTACTTC
CASSLAEAGSSYEQYF
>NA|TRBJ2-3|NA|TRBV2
TGTGCCAGCAGTGAAGCGCTGCATACGCAGTATTTT
CASSEALHTQYF
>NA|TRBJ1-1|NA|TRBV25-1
TGTGCCAGCACCAAGAACACTGAAGCTTTCTTT
CASTKNTEAFF
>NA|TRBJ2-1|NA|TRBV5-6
TGTGCCAGCAGCCCCCCAAGCGCAGTTGAGCAGTTCTTC
CASSPPSAVEQFF
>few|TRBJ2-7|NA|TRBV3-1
TGTGCCAGCAGCCAAGTGGCGAGGCAACCCTACGAGCAGTACTTC
CASSQVARQPYEQYF
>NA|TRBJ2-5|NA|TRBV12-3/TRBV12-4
TGTGCCAGCAGCTATAGCGGAGAGGGTCAAGAGACCCAGTACTTC
CASSYSGEGQETQYF
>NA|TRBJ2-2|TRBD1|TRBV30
TGTGCCTGGGGAAACACCGGGACAGGGCCGAACACCGGGGAGCTGTTTTTT
CAWGNTGTGPNTGELFF
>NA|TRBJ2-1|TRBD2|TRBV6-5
TGTGCCAGCAGTTACTCCCTAGCGGGGGCCTACAATGAGCAGTTCTTC
CASSYSLAGAYNEQFF